The 18 T cell receptor beta chains below come from one sample, sequenced in a study of low-dose radiotherapy and immunotherapy resistance in tumors (dated by TCRdb to about 2022). Reads for this sample came from an Illumina HiSeq 2500. First-strand cDNA was synthesized with Superscript III and a set of TRAV- and TRBV-specific primers, covering both TCRalpha and TCRbeta chains. TCRs were amplified with Phusion for around 20 PCR cycles using a constant-region primer together with the adapter attached to the V primers. TCRdb handled the public reads itself, with Q25 trimming in fastp and clone calling in MiXCR, and kept productive beta chains. Merged by CDR3 protein, the rows form single entries marked with the most common genes and DNA. The sample profile shows 59,000 or so distinct CDR3 sequences; 26% of them were found once. 6.6% of the sample goes to the ten largest clones. This sample's time point label indicates: before trial treatment.

Material: PBMCs, obtained before treatment. The receptors here all came from a male donor with rectosigmoid adenocarcinoma.

The V call is TRBV6-1, the J call TRBJ2-1; D not certain. Germline CDR1 reads MNHNS; CDR2 reads SASEGT. The CDR3 is made up of 17 amino acids. The V and J ends lost 10 bases and 4 bases respectively, with 26 bases between them. CDR3 sequence (DNA): TGTGCCACGGATCGTGAAGGTCCCCCCCTTTTATACAATGAGCAGTTCTTC. Translated: CATDREGPPLLYNEQFF.

The gene calls are TRBV5-1 and TRBJ2-7, with a possible D match to TRBD1 (5 bases). CDR3 length: 14 residues. V lost 0 bases and J lost 6, with 13 bases in between. Germline V gives CDR1 SGHRS, CDR2 YFSETQ. The CDR3 DNA reads TGCGCCAGCAGCTTGGAAGGCAGGGATGGCGAGCAGTACTTC. This translates into CASSLEGRDGEQYF.

This CDR3 reads CASSSGTQVNEQFF. The CDR3 DNA sequence: TGTGCCAGCAGCTCCGGGACTCAAGTCAATGAGCAGTTCTTC. The chain joins TRBV12-3 or TRBV12-4 to TRBJ2-1; D possibly corresponds to TRBD2 (6 bases). This CDR3 is 14 amino acids long. V lost 6 bases and J 6 bases, leaving 15 bases between the germline ends.

The V call is TRBV5-1, the J call TRBJ2-1, with D possibly being TRBD2 (5 bases). Trimming took 6 bases from V and 4 from J, leaving 17 bases between them. The CDR3 length is 15 residues. Germline CDR1 is SGHRS and CDR2 is YFSETQ. The CDR3 DNA is TGCGCCAGCAATGCAGGTCCTAGCCCTTACAATGAGCAGTTCTTC. Translation: CASNAGPSPYNEQFF.

With regard to this clonotype: The limits of the CDR3 on the DNA are not certain, so only TCRdb's listed CDR3 is given. The chain combines TRBV13 with TRBJ2-2; the D call in the table, TRBD2, was not verified against the DNA. CDR1 is PRHDT and CDR2 is FYEKMQ in the germline V gene (reference sequence). The CDR3 adds up to 20 amino acids, both ends counted. The CDR3 loop is CASSYGTSGRKWNTGELFFF.

In the case of this clonotype: Since a much larger clone is just one base distant, this may be a read error. The chain joins TRBV30 to TRBJ1-4; TRBD1 matches at 7 bases. The germline CDR1 and CDR2 sequences are GTSNPN and SVGIG (reference sequence). The CDR3 contains 13 residues. Germline trimming cut 7 bases from V and 11 bases from J; bases unmatched to any gene: 13. CDR3 amino acids: CASQGGVSGKLFF. The DNA of the CDR3 is TGTGCCTCCCAGGGGGGGGTCAGCGGGAAACTGTTTTTT.

V usage is TRBV5-1 and J usage is TRBJ2-3; no definite D call. V was clipped by 4 bases and J by 0 bases, with 12 bases between them. This CDR3 contains 15 residues. Germline CDR1 SGHRS, CDR2 YFSETQ. CDR3 sequence (DNA): TGCGCCAGCAGCCCCAGACTGGGTAGCACAGATACGCAGTATTTT. Protein: CASSPRLGSTDTQYF.

This clonotype was seen repeatedly, ten times or more. The genes are TRBV9 and TRBJ2-5; D is undetermined. V gave up 0 bases and J gave up 2 bases, with 8 bases separating them. This CDR3 spans 14 amino acids. Germline assignment: CDR1 SGDLS and CDR2 YYNGEE. The chain's CDR3 is CASSVDWEQETQYF. CDR3 sequence (DNA): TGTGCCAGCAGCGTAGATTGGGAACAAGAGACCCAGTACTTC.

This clonotype was found a few times. V gene TRBV28 combines with J gene TRBJ2-7, with D perhaps TRBD2 (5 bases). Germline V gives CDR1 MDHEN, CDR2 SYDVKM. V lost 5 bases and J 3 bases, leaving 14 bases between the germline ends. The CDR3 contains 14 residues. CDR3 loop: CASSIRRGFYEQYF. The CDR3 DNA reads TGTGCCAGCAGTATAAGACGGGGATTCTACGAGCAGTACTTC. The full variable domain, completed using reference TRBV28 and TRBJ2-7, is DVKVTQSSRYLVKRTGEKVFLECVQDMDHENMFWYRQDPGLGLRLIYFSYDVKMKEKGDIPEGYSVSREKKERFSLILESASTNQTSMYLCASSIRRGFYEQYFGPGTRLTVT.

Details on this clonotype: A far larger clone is only one base removed, so a read error is likely. The V call is TRBV28, the J call TRBJ2-5; 13 bases are a match to TRBD2. The CDR3 loop spans 15 amino acids. The germline CDR1 and CDR2 sequences are MDHEN and SYDVKM. V shed 8 bases, J shed 5 bases, and the junction held 8 bases outside the gene matches. The CDR3: CASGLGTSGKETQYF. The CDR3, as DNA: TGTGCCAGCGGCTTGGGGACTAGCGGGAAGGAGACCCAGTACTTC.

V gene TRBV28 combines with J gene TRBJ1-2; 7 bases fit TRBD1. This CDR3 spans 12 amino acids. V lost 9 bases, J lost 2 bases, and 3 bases stayed unmatched. The germline V gene has CDR1 MDHEN and CDR2 SYDVKM. The CDR3 loop reads CASIQGNYGYTF. The CDR3 DNA sequence: TGTGCCAGTATACAGGGGAACTATGGCTACACCTTC.

The chain is built from TRBV11-2 and TRBJ1-5; the D gene is possibly TRBD1 (6 bases). This CDR3 region has 13 residues. Germline CDR1 is SGHAT and CDR2 is FQNNGV. Trimming shortened V by 4 bases and J by 12 bases, and 16 bases separated the two germline ends. CDR3 region: CASSSGQQGDQHF. For the CDR3, the DNA is TGTGCCAGCAGCTCTGGGCAACAGGGCGACCAGCATTTT.

The sample holds many counts of this clonotype. This chain joins TRBV7-9 and TRBJ1-1, with D tentatively TRBD1 (5 bases). V shed 5 bases and J shed 5 bases, with 15 bases lying between them. This CDR3 comprises 14 residues. CDR1 and CDR2 (germline): SEHNR, FQNEAQ (reference sequence). CDR3 in DNA: TGTGCCAGCAGCGGTCGCGGGGAGGGGACTGAAGCTTTCTTT. It encodes CASSGRGEGTEAFF.

This clonotype was observed at least ten times. This chain connects TRBV6-6 to TRBJ1-4; D is unclear. Trimming stripped 4 bases from V and 1 base from J, with 22 bases between. Looked up from germline, CDR1 is MNHNY and CDR2 is SVGAGI (reference sequence). CDR3 length equals 19 residues. CDR3 region: CASSLTETPIGETNEKLFF. CDR3 nucleotides: TGTGCCAGCAGTTTGACGGAGACACCGATTGGTGAAACTAATGAAAAACTGTTTTTT.

This clonotype has only a few counts. A read error is the likely source, as a far larger clone sits one nucleotide away. The chain's CDR3 is CASSHRDTQYF. CDR3 DNA: TGTGCCAGCAGTCACAGAGATACGCAGTATTTT. The rearrangement links TRBV12-3 or TRBV12-4 to TRBJ2-3; D not certain. V was pared by 5 bases and J by 5 bases, with 5 bases between. The CDR3 is 11 amino acids.

This clonotype was counted at least ten times. The chain combines TRBV12-3 or TRBV12-4 with TRBJ1-5; D is possibly TRBD1 (5 bases). The V end lost 3 bases, the J end lost 1 base, and 13 bases lay between the germline ends. The CDR3 extends over 16 amino acids. The CDR3 DNA reads as TGTGCCAGCAGTTTGTCGGGGCCGCGGAGCAATCAGCCCCAGCATTTT. It translates to CASSLSGPRSNQPQHF.

This clonotype has at least ten counts. This chain joins TRBV7-9 and TRBJ1-2; D is possibly TRBD1 (5 bases). Trimming shortened V by 3 bases and J by 0 bases, and 11 bases separated the two germline ends. The CDR3 has 15 amino acids. Germline-derived CDR1 and CDR2 are SEHNR and FQNEAQ (reference sequence). CDR3 in amino acids: CASSFRDGANYGYTF. The CDR3 DNA reads TGTGCCAGCAGCTTCCGGGACGGGGCTAACTATGGCTACACCTTC.

V is TRBV11-2 and J is TRBJ2-5; no clear D gene. The CDR3 is made up of 15 amino acids. V lost 5 bases and J 2 bases, leaving 15 bases between the germline ends. Germline values: CDR1 SGHAT, CDR2 FQNNGV. DNA for the CDR3: TGTGCCAGCAGCCCGACGAGACTGGAACAAGAGACCCAGTACTTC. This encodes CASSPTRLEQETQYF.